What follows are 31 T cell receptor beta chains derived from one specimen sequenced in a study of cytomegalovirus exposure and HLA in healthy donors (dated by TCRdb to about 2017). To prepare the library, the immunoSEQ multiplex PCR assay was applied. For the multiplex PCR, a mixture combining 60 forward primers for TCR Vbeta segments and 13 reverse primers for TCR Jbeta segments was used. The table was pulled from immuneACCESS by TCRdb, which kept in-frame rearrangements only. Such tables lose some clones; where checked, under half of the loss comes from unresolved V genes, and the rest has no known cause. This sample's clone table shows 100,000 to 150,000 clones. 2.5% to 3% of the sample is held by the ten biggest clonotypes. Sequencing was performed on PBMCs. These receptors came from a man younger than 45 in good health and CMV-seronegative.

This chain joins TRBV19 and TRBJ2-7; 8 bases are a match to TRBD2. V dropped 3 bases and J dropped 6; count of bases not matched to a gene: 4. Germline V gene data show CDR1 as LNHDA and CDR2 as SQIVND (reference sequence). This CDR3 spans 13 amino acids. This CDR3 is CASSMAGGGEQYF. CDR3 sequence (DNA): TGTGCCAGTAGTATGGCGGGAGGAGGCGAGCAGTACTTC.

The rearrangement uses TRBV27 and TRBJ2-3; 11 nucleotides align to TRBD1. The CDR3 has 17 residues. Unmatched junction bases numbered 7, after V lost 5 bases and J lost 0 bases. The germline V gene encodes CDR1 MNHEY and CDR2 SMNVEV (reference sequence). The CDR3 sequence: CASSLTGTGGSTDTQYF. The CDR3 DNA follows: TGTGCCAGCAGTCTAACCGGGACAGGGGGAAGCACAGATACGCAGTATTTT.

V is TRBV5-6 and J is TRBJ2-1; D gene uncertain. The CDR3 length is 16 residues. Looked up from germline, CDR1 is SGHDT and CDR2 is YYEEEE. V was cut by 4 bases and J by 3 bases, with 17 bases left in between. In nucleotides, the CDR3 is TGTGCCAGCAGCCCGATGGGCTCCCAGGACTACAATGAGCAGTTCTTC. Its protein product is CASSPMGSQDYNEQFF. The full variable domain, with the rest looked up from reference TRBV5-6 and TRBJ2-1, is DAGVTQSPTHLIKTRGQQVTLRCSPKSGHDTVSWYQQALGQGPQFIFQYYEEEERQRGNFPDRFSGHQFPNYSSELNVNALLLGDSALYLCASSPMGSQDYNEQFFGPGTRLTVL.

J is TRBJ2-3 and V is TRBV2; 10 bases are shared with TRBD2. The CDR3 is 16 amino acids. The germline V gene encodes CDR1 SNHLY and CDR2 FYNNEI. The V segment lost 8 bases and the J segment 1 base; nucleotides outside the gene matches: 9. The CDR3 here is CASAKAGGVGTDTQYF. The DNA of the CDR3 is TGTGCCAGCGCTAAAGCGGGAGGGGTGGGCACAGATACGCAGTATTTT.

The chain has TRBV28 and TRBJ2-7, with 9 nucleotides matching TRBD2. Germline V gene lookup returns CDR1 MDHEN and CDR2 SYDVKM. V shed 3 bases, J shed 4 bases, and the junction held 7 bases outside the gene matches. The CDR3 totals 15 residues. Written as DNA, the CDR3 is TGTGCCAGCAGTTTCATCCCAGCGGGAGGATACGAGCAGTACTTC. This codes for CASSFIPAGGYEQYF.

The chain carries TRBV5-1 and TRBJ1-1, with D possibly TRBD1 on 5 matching bases. Germline V gene lookup returns CDR1 SGHRS and CDR2 YFSETQ. Trimming took 0 bases from V and 7 from J, leaving 7 bases between them. CDR3 size: 12 residues. DNA of the CDR3: TGCGCCAGCAGCTTGGGGCAGGGTGAAGCTTTCTTT. Protein product: CASSLGQGEAFF.

On this clone: Other nucleotide sequences from this sample produce the same CDR3. This chain joins TRBV30 and TRBJ1-5, with D perhaps matching TRBD1 (6 bases). V lost 0 bases and J lost 4, with 10 bases in between. Germline V lookup: CDR1 GTSNPN, CDR2 SVGIG (reference sequence). The CDR3 extends over 14 amino acids. The CDR3 loop reads CAWSVGQGNQPQHF. CDR3 bases: TGTGCCTGGAGTGTCGGGCAGGGGAATCAGCCCCAGCATTTT. Looking up the rest from reference TRBV30 and TRBJ1-5 gives the full variable domain: SQTIHQWPATLVQPVGSPLSLECTVEGTSNPNLYWYRQAAGRGLQLLFYSVGIGQISSEVPQNLSASRPQDRQFILSSKKLLLSDSGFYLCAWSVGQGNQPQHFGDGTRLSIL.

This chain links TRBV30 with TRBJ1-3; D is unresolved. The ends were cut back, 0 bases at V and 0 bases at J, with 3 bases in the middle. This CDR3 is 13 amino acids long. The germline gives CDR1 GTSNPN, CDR2 SVGIG (reference sequence). CDR3: CAWSVYSGNTIYF. The CDR3 nucleotides read TGTGCCTGGAGTGTCTACTCTGGAAACACCATATATTTT.

The J gene is TRBJ2-7, the V gene TRBV9; a weak D match, TRBD2 (5 bases). CDR1 is SGDLS, CDR2 YYNGEE, per germline. This CDR3 region has 13 residues. V gave up 4 bases and J gave up 2 bases, with 10 bases separating them. Here the CDR3 DNA reads TGTGCCAGCAGCCGGGATCAGCCCTACGAGCAGTACTTC. Translation gives CASSRDQPYEQYF.

CDR3 DNA: TGTGCCAGCAGTTTTGTTAGCGGGAAAACCTACGAGCAGTACTTC. Translated: CASSFVSGKTYEQYF. The chain combines TRBV5-5 with TRBJ2-7; TRBD2 matches at 8 bases. This CDR3 spans 15 amino acids. The V gene's germline CDR1 is SGHKS and CDR2 YYEKEE (reference sequence). The J segment lost 2 bases and the V segment lost 5 bases, leaving 9 bases of the junction unmatched.

The V call is TRBV28, the J call TRBJ2-7; TRBD2 agrees at 9 bases. The CDR3 contains 13 residues. Germline V gives CDR1 MDHEN, CDR2 SYDVKM. V dropped 8 bases and J dropped 5; count of bases not matched to a gene: 7. CDR3 nucleotide sequence: TGTGCCAGCGGCCCTAGCGGGACACACGAGCAGTACTTC. Translated: CASGPSGTHEQYF.

The chain links TRBV11-2 to TRBJ2-4; the D gene is possibly TRBD2 (6 bases). The CDR3 sequence is 18 residues long. The germline V gene has CDR1 SGHAT and CDR2 FQNNGV. Trimming took 2 bases from V and 0 from J, leaving 17 bases between them. Written as DNA, the CDR3 is TGTGCCAGCAGCTTACTGCGGGGTTCGGAGCTAGCCAAAAACATTCAGTACTTC. It translates to CASSLLRGSELAKNIQYF.

The V call is TRBV9, the J call TRBJ2-7; 13 nucleotides line up with TRBD2. Germline-derived CDR1 and CDR2 are SGDLS and YYNGEE. The CDR3 covers 16 residues. Trimming cost V 4 bases and J 3 bases; bases outside gene matches: 7. In DNA form, the CDR3 reads TGTGCCAGCAGCCCCTTGGGACTAGCGGGAAACTACGAGCAGTACTTC. Protein product: CASSPLGLAGNYEQYF.

The rearrangement links TRBV2 to TRBJ1-4; D unresolved. V was pared by 3 bases and J by 5 bases, with 10 bases between. The CDR3 covers 14 residues. From germline, CDR1 is SNHLY and CDR2 FYNNEI. CDR3 sequence: CASSDGGSNEKLFF. The DNA for the CDR3 is TGTGCCAGCAGTGACGGAGGCTCAAATGAAAAACTGTTTTTT.

This chain joins TRBV28 and TRBJ1-2, with TRBD1 matching 9 bases. Germline V gene lookup returns CDR1 MDHEN and CDR2 SYDVKM. This CDR3 comprises 14 residues. V lost 6 bases, J lost 6 bases, and 8 bases stayed unmatched. The CDR3 region is CASRDTGGLNGYTF. The CDR3 nucleotides read TGTGCCAGCAGAGACACAGGGGGCCTTAATGGCTACACCTTC.

The chain couples TRBV4-2 to TRBJ2-5; no definite D call. There are 15 residues in the CDR3. The V end lost 0 bases, the J end lost 5 bases, and 13 bases lay between the germline ends. Looked up from germline, CDR1 is LGHNA and CDR2 is YNFKEQ. CDR3 loop: CASSQESAPGETQYF. The DNA of the CDR3 is TGTGCCAGCAGCCAAGAGTCAGCGCCCGGGGAGACCCAGTACTTC.

This chain uses TRBV27 with TRBJ1-2; 7 bases are a match to TRBD1. There are 17 residues in the CDR3. The germline gives CDR1 MNHEY, CDR2 SMNVEV (reference sequence). Trimming cost V 6 bases and J 2 bases; bases outside gene matches: 15. CDR3 protein: CASRSLRVGTENYGYTF. CDR3 nucleotides: TGTGCCAGCAGGTCCCTCCGGGTCGGGACAGAGAACTATGGCTACACCTTC.

A note on this clone: One junction end disagrees with the germline gene, perhaps due to a read error. The chain has TRBV19 and TRBJ2-3; perhaps TRBD2 as D (6 bases). This CDR3 has 16 amino acids. Germline lookup yields CDR1 LNHDA and CDR2 SQIVND (reference sequence). The CDR3 DNA sequence: TGTGCCAGTAGTTTCCCGACTAGTTCATGGGAAGATACGCGGTATTTT. Protein product: CASSFPTSSWEDTRYF.

V and J are TRBV27 and TRBJ1-5; D is possibly TRBD1 (6 bases). Germline V gives CDR1 MNHEY, CDR2 SMNVEV (reference sequence). V gave up 8 bases and J gave up 6 bases, with 20 bases separating them. The CDR3 spans 15 residues. The CDR3 DNA is TGTGCCAGCCTACCGGGGAACAGGGCCCGTCAGCCCCAGCATTTT. The encoded protein is CASLPGNRARQPQHF.

Points on this clone: The same CDR3 also results from other DNA sequences found in this sample. The chain couples TRBV6-1 to TRBJ1-2, with D possibly TRBD1 on 5 matching bases. V lost 7 bases, J lost 7 bases, and 19 bases lay in between. Per the germline V gene, CDR1 is MNHNS and CDR2 is SASEGT. The CDR3 length is 14 residues. CDR3 loop: CASILREGRTGYTF. The DNA of the CDR3 is TGTGCCAGCATACTCAGGGAGGGAAGGACTGGCTACACCTTC.

The J gene is TRBJ2-7, the V gene TRBV19; D is uncertain. CDR1 LNHDA and CDR2 SQIVND come from the germline V gene (reference sequence). The CDR3 runs to 11 residues. V lost 6 bases and J 4 bases, leaving 7 bases between the germline ends. CDR3 DNA sequence: TGTGCCAGTAGCAGTCAGTACGAGCAGTACTTC. Translation: CASSSQYEQYF.

The CDR3 DNA reads as TGTGCCAGCAGCTTGGGAGGGGGTGGACTAGGCACCGGGGAGCTGTTTTTT. It codes for CASSLGGGGLGTGELFF. The chain is built from TRBV5-4 and TRBJ2-2; D may be TRBD2 (7 bases). The CDR3 spans 17 residues. Deletions cut 0 bases from V and 4 bases from J, with 16 bases between. CDR1 and CDR2 from the germline V gene are SGHNT and YYREEE (reference sequence).

The chain employs TRBV7-2 and TRBJ2-3; D not resolved. Looked up from germline, CDR1 is SGHTA and CDR2 is FQGNSA. This CDR3 comprises 13 residues. Trimming took 5 bases from V and 9 from J, leaving 15 bases between them. The CDR3 reads CASSTEQFTTQYF. Here the CDR3 DNA reads TGTGCCAGCAGCACAGAACAGTTTACCACGCAGTATTTT.

This rearrangement joins TRBV29-1 to TRBJ2-5; TRBD2 aligns across 7 bases. The germline V gene encodes CDR1 SQVTM and CDR2 ANQGSEA. The V gene end was trimmed by 2 bases and the J gene end by 0 bases; junction bases not matched to a gene: 15. The CDR3 is made up of 18 amino acids. This CDR3 is CSVEIKASGTLYQETQYF. The CDR3 DNA reads TGCAGCGTTGAAATAAAGGCTAGCGGAACCTTGTACCAAGAGACCCAGTACTTC.

The chain combines TRBV7-2 with TRBJ2-7; unclear D gene. The CDR3 totals 14 residues. In germline, CDR1 is SGHTA, CDR2 FQGNSA. V was trimmed by 5 bases and J by 5 bases, leaving 16 bases between them. The CDR3 bases are TGTGCCAGCAGCCCAAAACCCCGACTCGACGAGCAGTACTTC. Translating gives CASSPKPRLDEQYF.

V usage is TRBV28 and J usage is TRBJ2-2, with 13 bases lining up with TRBD2. This CDR3 has 15 amino acids. Trimming at V came to 6 bases and at J to 5 bases, leaving 3 bases not matched to a gene. Germline CDR1 reads MDHEN; CDR2 reads SYDVKM. CDR3 DNA: TGTGCCAGCAGACAGACTAGCGGGAGGACCGGGGAGCTGTTTTTT. Translating gives CASRQTSGRTGELFF.

The chain couples TRBV25-1 to TRBJ2-1; D unresolved. The germline gives CDR1 MGHDK, CDR2 SYGVNS. CDR3 length equals 14 residues. Trimming shortened V by 1 base and J by 7 bases, and 11 bases separated the two germline ends. The chain's CDR3 is CASSESAAHNEQFF. CDR3 in DNA: TGTGCCAGCAGTGAATCTGCGGCTCATAATGAGCAGTTCTTC. Variable domain in full (rest from reference TRBV25-1 and TRBJ2-1): EADIYQTPRYLVIGTGKKITLECSQTMGHDKMYWYQQDPGMELHLIHYSYGVNSTEKGDLSSESTVSRIRTEHFPLTLESARPSHTSQYLCASSESAAHNEQFFGPGTRLTVL.

V usage is TRBV15 and J usage is TRBJ2-2, with D perhaps matching TRBD2 (6 bases). V was trimmed by 0 bases and J by 6 bases, leaving 11 bases between them. This CDR3 contains 15 residues. Germline V gene lookup returns CDR1 LNHNV and CDR2 YYDKDF (reference sequence). The CDR3 DNA follows: TGTGCCACCAGCAGAGATCCCGGGAGTGCCGGGGAGCTGTTTTTT. Protein sequence: CATSRDPGSAGELFF.

The chain uses TRBV28 and TRBJ2-7; D remains unclear. Germline V gene sequence: CDR1 MDHEN, CDR2 SYDVKM. Trimming pared 2 bases from V and 3 bases from J, leaving 11 bases between. CDR3 length: 14 residues. The CDR3 region is CASSLVEEYYEQYF. CDR3 coding DNA: TGTGCCAGCAGTTTAGTTGAGGAGTACTACGAGCAGTACTTC.

The chain couples TRBV6-6 to TRBJ1-5; 7 bases map to TRBD1. V gave up 10 bases and J gave up 4 bases; unmatched junction bases: 7. The length of the CDR3 is 13 residues. The germline CDR1 and CDR2 sequences are MNHNY and SVGAGI (reference sequence). CDR3 sequence: CATKAGGNQPQHF. The CDR3 nucleotides read TGTGCCACCAAAGCAGGGGGTAATCAGCCCCAGCATTTT.

V gene TRBV4-3 combines with J gene TRBJ1-2; D perhaps matches TRBD1 (6 bases). The CDR3 has 15 residues. Germline V gives CDR1 LGHNA, CDR2 YSLEER. Trimming removed 2 bases from V and 2 bases from J, with 12 bases in between. The CDR3 DNA sequence: TGCGCCAGCAGCCAAAACTTCCAGGGGAACTATGGCTACACCTTC. This codes for CASSQNFQGNYGYTF.